This T cell receptor (beta chain) comes out of a study of blood T cell repertoires in COVID-19. Study overall: The United States, Italy and Spain were the sources of the acute and convalescent COVID-19 samples. Nucleic acid was either cDNA or gDNA, and it came from T cells, B-cell-depleted T cells, or PBMCs.

CDR3 length equals 16 residues. V shed 4 bases and J 4 bases; nucleotides not matched to a gene: 8. Germline V lookup: CDR1 LGHNA, CDR2 YSLEER. This clone has a handful of counts. As handled by the study authors: It was from reference gene primer amplification that nucleated cell counts were estimated. Profiling relied on immunoSEQ multiplex PCR, and the TCRdb table lists in-frame clones only, not all of them. That table gives V, J and clone size, and the DNA gave D and trimming. Of 140,000 to 150,000 clones listed, approximately 86% are singletons. The sequencing sample was made of peripheral blood. The V call is TRBV4-3, the J call TRBJ2-2; TRBD1 agrees at 8 bases. This clonotype originated in a middle-aged woman with active or convalescent COVID-19. The CDR3 sequence is CASSPEGQGSTGELFF. CDR3 sequence (DNA): TGCGCCAGCAGCCCCGAAGGACAGGGCAGCACCGGGGAGCTGTTTTTT.